A selection of T cell receptor beta chains follows, all from one sample in a study of blood T cell repertoires in COVID-19. Assay: immunoSEQ multiplex PCR; the TCRdb copy retains only in-frame clones and omits some. This repertoire shows around 40,000 clones, approximately 87% found once; its top ten account for 3% to 4.5%. Sequences were obtained from peripheral blood. These receptors all come from a middle-aged man with COVID-19, enrolled during active disease. Each CDR3 is given with its conserved first and last residue. The order of the fields is V gene, D gene, J gene, clone size, CDR3 DNA, CDR3 protein. The D gene is left open where the match is weak. Where a row states a size, it is once, few, many or the class of an expanded clone; other rows omit it.

TRBV19	-	TRBJ1-5	-	TGTGCCAGTAGTGCACCTCGACAGGTTAGCAATCAGCCCCAGCATTTT	CASSAPRQVSNQPQHF
TRBV30	-	TRBJ2-3	-	TGTGCCTGGAGTGTAAAGTCGGGGGGCACAGATACGCAGTATTTT	CAWSVKSGGTDTQYF
TRBV28	-	TRBJ1-1	once	TGTGCCAGCCGCATCAATACAGTCGAAGCTTTCTTT	CASRINTVEAFF
TRBV10-3	TRBD1	TRBJ1-5	-	TGTGCCATCAGTGAGGACAGGGGCCGACAGCCCCAGCATTTT	CAISEDRGRQPQHF
TRBV5-1	-	TRBJ2-1	once	TGCGCCAGCAGCTTGGACGGGAGCTCCTACAATGAGCAGTTCTTC	CASSLDGSSYNEQFF
TRBV11-2	-	TRBJ1-6	-	TGTGCCAGCAGCCCCGCGCGGGCGAGTAATTCACCCCTCCACTTT	CASSPARASNSPLHF
TRBV4-1	-	TRBJ1-5	once	TGCGCCAGCAGCCAAGGAGCAGAGGGCCCAACCAATCAGCCCCAGCATTTT	CASSQGAEGPTNQPQHF
TRBV3-1/TRBV3-2	TRBD1	TRBJ1-5	few	TGTGCCAGCAGCCAAGGACAGGGGGCATACAATCAGCCCCAGCATTTT	CASSQGQGAYNQPQHF
TRBV7-9	TRBD2	TRBJ2-1	-	TGTGCCAGCAGTTTTGGGACTAGCGGGAGCCATGAGCAGTTCTTC	CASSFGTSGSHEQFF
TRBV5-6	-	TRBJ1-1	-	TGTGCCAGCAGCTCCTCGCTGACAGGTGGGAACACTGAAGCTTTCTTT	CASSSSLTGGNTEAFF
TRBV21-1	-	TRBJ1-5	-	TGTGCCACCTCCCGTACGGGTCCCAATCAGCCCCAGCATTTT	CATSRTGPNQPQHF
TRBV6-5	-	TRBJ1-2	-	TGTGCCAGCAGTTCACAGGCCTATGGCTACACCTTC	CASSSQAYGYTF
TRBV18	-	TRBJ1-1	-	TGTGCCAGCTCAGGGGCATCTCGGACTGAAGCTTTCTTT	CASSGASRTEAFF
TRBV11-2	TRBD2	TRBJ2-7	-	TGTGCCAGCAGCTTACCGGGACTATACGAGCAGTACTTC	CASSLPGLYEQYF
TRBV30	-	TRBJ1-1	-	TGTGCCTGGAGCCTACAGCGGGCCACTGAAGCTTTCTTT	CAWSLQRATEAFF
TRBV4-2	-	TRBJ1-2	-	TGTGCCAGCAGCCAAGAAGCCCTTAACTATGGCTACACCTTC	CASSQEALNYGYTF
TRBV6-5	-	TRBJ1-6	-	TGTGCCAGCAGTTATTATTCCGGGAATGAATCACCCCTCCACTTT	CASSYYSGNESPLHF
TRBV5-6	TRBD1	TRBJ1-1	-	TGTGCCAGCAGCTTGGGACAGGGAACGGAGCCTAGCCCGAACACTGAAGCTTTCTTT	CASSLGQGTEPSPNTEAFF
TRBV7-9	TRBD1	TRBJ1-3	-	TGTGCCAGCAGCATCTGGACAGGCGTCGGCCCCTCTGGAAACACCATATATTTT	CASSIWTGVGPSGNTIYF
TRBV19	-	TRBJ2-1	-	TGTGCCAGTAGTATTAGTTTAGTCAATGAGCAGTTCTTC	CASSISLVNEQFF
TRBV6-6	-	TRBJ1-6	once	TGTGCCAGCAGTTCGAGGGTGGATAATTCACCCCTCCACTTT	CASSSRVDNSPLHF
TRBV30	TRBD2	TRBJ2-2	-	TGTGCCTGGAGCCCGGGCGGGAGTACCGGGGAGCTGTTTTTT	CAWSPGGSTGELFF
TRBV27	-	TRBJ2-7	-	TGTGCCAGCAGTTTAACCGCCCCCCCCAGGGCCACCGAGCAGTACTTC	CASSLTAPPRATEQYF
TRBV7-9	TRBD1	TRBJ1-3	-	TGTGCCAGCAGCCAACAAGGGACAGCCTCTGGAAACACCATATATTTT	CASSQQGTASGNTIYF
TRBV7-8	TRBD2	TRBJ2-7	-	TGTGCCAGCAGCACGGGGACTAGCGGGACATACGAGCAGTACTTC	CASSTGTSGTYEQYF
TRBV5-1	TRBD2	TRBJ2-1	-	TGCGCCAGCAGCTTAAGGGAGACTAGCGGGAGCTATAATGAGCAGTTCTTC	CASSLRETSGSYNEQFF
TRBV7-9	-	TRBJ1-4	-	TGTGCCAGCAGCTTAGCAACAGGGTCTGGTAATGAAAAACTGTTTTTT	CASSLATGSGNEKLFF
TRBV27	TRBD1	TRBJ1-1	-	TGTGCCAGCAGATACACAGGGGGCCTCACTGAAGCTTTCTTT	CASRYTGGLTEAFF
TRBV20-1	TRBD2	TRBJ2-3	once	TGCAGTGCTAGTCGTATGGGACTAGCGGGGAGAGATACGCAGTATTTT	CSASRMGLAGRDTQYF
TRBV18	TRBD1	TRBJ2-3	-	TGTGCCAGCTCCGGACAGGGGAGCACAGATACGCAGTATTTT	CASSGQGSTDTQYF
TRBV15	TRBD1	TRBJ1-4	-	TGTGCCACCAGCACAGGGGGCCCCTCTAATGAAAAACTGTTTTTT	CATSTGGPSNEKLFF
TRBV6-5	-	TRBJ1-3	-	TGTGCCAGCAGAGCCGACAGGTCCTCTGGAAACACCATATATTTT	CASRADRSSGNTIYF
TRBV27	TRBD2	TRBJ2-1	-	TGTGCCAGCAGTTATCCCACTAGCGGGAATCGGTATGAGCAGTTCTTC	CASSYPTSGNRYEQFF
TRBV5-1	-	TRBJ1-1	-	TGCGCCAGCAGCTCAACAGAGGGAGCTTTCTTT	CASSSTEGAFF